This TCR beta chain was captured in a study of cytomegalovirus exposure and HLA in healthy donors. Researchers ran the PCR with 60 Vbeta and 13 Jbeta primers. TCRdb keeps only in-frame clones here, not all; method: immunoSEQ multiplex PCR. The sample holds approximately 100,000 clones, about four fifths seen once. The CDR3 contains 16 residues. Trimming pared 4 bases from V and 5 bases from J, leaving 18 bases between. Per the germline V gene, CDR1 is LNHDA and CDR2 is SQIVND (reference sequence). Donors consisted of healthy bone marrow donors. General study results and limits: Listed as cytomegalovirus-associated were over 150 TCR beta chains.

Note on this clone: Its antigen is as yet unknown.

The specimen sequenced was PBMCs. V is TRBV19 and J is TRBJ2-1, with D perhaps matching TRBD1 (6 bases). This TCR was sampled from a female donor in good health and CMV-seropositive. The CDR3 nucleotides read TGTGCCAGTAGTAGGACAGCAACTACCTTTGACAATGAGCAGTTCTTC. This codes for CASSRTATTFDNEQFF.